Below, 8 T cell receptor beta chains from the same sample are listed, as sequenced in a study of regulatory T cells in long-lasting Graves disease. Arm-PCR of CDR3 regions and iRepertoire HTBI primers were used to build TCR beta libraries. TCRdb itself ran the multiplex PCR reads through MiXCR, one entry per CDR3 protein. Among roughly 500,000 distinct CDR3 sequences listed, around 11% were seen once. The time point denotes: newly diagnosed GD, antithyroid drugs for less than 3 months. PBMC RNA was the source of the TCR library. Separately, the same data were catalogued under a study of T cells in Graves' hyperthyroidism and ophthalmopathy.

The material sequenced was peripheral blood mononuclear cells (PBMCs), taken at new diagnosis, from a patient treated with antithyroid drugs. The receptors originated from a woman aged 30 to 39 with Graves disease.

In its sample, this clonotype was seen many times. The rearrangement links TRBV2 to TRBJ2-7; a possible D gene is TRBD2 (5 bases). Germline V gives CDR1 SNHLY, CDR2 FYNNEI. The CDR3 loop spans 16 amino acids. V was clipped by 11 bases and J by 4 bases, with 27 bases between them. The CDR3 DNA follows: TGTGCCGTGGAGAGAGCGGAAACCCATTCACCATACGAGCAGTACTTC. Its protein product is CAVERAETHSPYEQYF.

The chain recombines TRBV2 with TRBJ2-2; 10 bases map to TRBD2. V shed 7 bases and J 4 bases; nucleotides not matched to a gene: 3. The CDR3 loop spans 14 amino acids. Germline assignment: CDR1 SNHLY and CDR2 FYNNEI. Written as DNA, the CDR3 is TGTGCCAGCAAGCGGGAGGGAGGCACCGGGGAGCTGTTTTTT. Protein product: CASKREGGTGELFF.

This rearrangement joins TRBV20-1 to TRBJ1-4; the D gene is possibly TRBD1 (5 bases). CDR1 DFQATT and CDR2 SNEGSKA come from the germline V gene (reference sequence). Trimming shortened V by 2 bases and J by 6 bases, and 10 bases separated the two germline ends. The CDR3 length is 13 residues. The CDR3 here is CSARPSGDEKLFF. As DNA, the CDR3 is TGCAGTGCTAGACCATCGGGGGATGAAAAACTGTTTTTT.

The sample holds many counts of this clonotype. The rearrangement uses TRBV6-1 and TRBJ1-1; 10 bases match TRBD1. CDR3 size: 16 residues. Germline V gives CDR1 MNHNS, CDR2 SASEGT. After removal of 5 bases from V and 0 bases from J, the junction contained 6 bases not matched to a gene. The CDR3 nucleotides read TGTGCCAGCAGTCGAGACAGGGGGCGAATGAACACTGAAGCTTTCTTT. This encodes CASSRDRGRMNTEAFF.

In its sample, this clonotype was seen many times. The rearrangement uses TRBV9 and TRBJ1-2; D possibly corresponds to TRBD1 (6 bases). This CDR3 contains 13 residues. Trimming removed 0 bases at V and 8 bases at J, with 11 bases between. The germline CDR1 and CDR2 sequences are SGDLS and YYNGEE. The CDR3 protein is CASSVAQGYGYTF. The CDR3 nucleotides read TGTGCCAGCAGCGTAGCCCAGGGGTACGGCTACACCTTC. Together with reference TRBV9 and TRBJ1-2, the CDR3 gives the full variable domain: DSGVTQTPKHLITATGQRVTLRCSPRSGDLSVYWYQQSLDQGLQFLIQYYNGEERAKGNILERFSAQQFPDLHSELNLSSLELGDSALYFCASSVAQGYGYTFGSGTRLTVV.

This clonotype was picked up many times. The chain combines TRBV30 with TRBJ1-2; D possibly corresponds to TRBD1 (5 bases). CDR1 is GTSNPN, CDR2 SVGIG, per germline (reference sequence). V was shortened by 1 base and J by 7 bases, with 22 bases between the two germline ends. The CDR3 contains 16 residues. The CDR3 protein is CAWSGKGLQVSVGYTF. DNA of the CDR3: TGTGCCTGGAGTGGAAAGGGACTACAGGTTTCGGTTGGCTACACCTTC.

In this sample, this clonotype turned up many times. The chain joins TRBV12-3 or TRBV12-4 to TRBJ2-2, with unresolved D. Between the trimmed V and J ends, which lost 4 bases and 8 bases, there was a span of 14 bases. This CDR3 is 14 amino acids long. The CDR3 DNA sequence: TGTGCCAGCAGTTGGAATACTGGCGCAGGGGAGCTGTTTTTT. This translates into CASSWNTGAGELFF.

The chain combines TRBV15 with TRBJ2-3, with 8 positions matching TRBD1. After removal of 1 base from V and 4 bases from J, the junction contained 4 bases not matched to a gene. Germline loops: CDR1 LNHNV, CDR2 YYDKDF (reference sequence). The CDR3 extends over 15 amino acids. The CDR3 is CATSRGRQGPDTQYF. CDR3 bases: TGTGCCACCAGCAGAGGGAGACAGGGGCCAGATACGCAGTATTTT.